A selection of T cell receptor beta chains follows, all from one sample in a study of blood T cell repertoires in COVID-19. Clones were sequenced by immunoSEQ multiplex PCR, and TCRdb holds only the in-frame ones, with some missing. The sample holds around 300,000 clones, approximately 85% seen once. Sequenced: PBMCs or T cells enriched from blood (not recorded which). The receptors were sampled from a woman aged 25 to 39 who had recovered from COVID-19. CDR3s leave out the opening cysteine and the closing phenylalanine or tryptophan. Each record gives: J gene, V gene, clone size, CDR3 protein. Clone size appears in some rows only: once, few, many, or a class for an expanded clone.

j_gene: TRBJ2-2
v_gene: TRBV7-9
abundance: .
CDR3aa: AIRTRAGGTGELF

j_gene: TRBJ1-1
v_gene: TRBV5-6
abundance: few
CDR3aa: ASRRQGFGNTEAF

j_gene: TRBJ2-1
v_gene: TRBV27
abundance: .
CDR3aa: ASSILGTGAYNEQF

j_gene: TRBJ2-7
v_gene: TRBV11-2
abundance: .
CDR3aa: ASSLAGQLSYEQY

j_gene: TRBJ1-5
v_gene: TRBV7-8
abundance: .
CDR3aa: ASSLAAGGQPQH

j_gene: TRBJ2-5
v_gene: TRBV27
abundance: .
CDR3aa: ASSSLQTGSVGGPGETQY

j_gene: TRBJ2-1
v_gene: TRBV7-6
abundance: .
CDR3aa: ASSLEAGPLGEQF

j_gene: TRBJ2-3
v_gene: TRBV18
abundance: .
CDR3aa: ASSPLGNTDTQY

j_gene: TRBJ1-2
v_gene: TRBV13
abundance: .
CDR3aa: ASSLGQDRNYGYT

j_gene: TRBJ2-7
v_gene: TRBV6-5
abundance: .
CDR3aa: ASKRAYEQY

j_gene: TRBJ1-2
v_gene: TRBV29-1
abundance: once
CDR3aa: SVRQYGYT

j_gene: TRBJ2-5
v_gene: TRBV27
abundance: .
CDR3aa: ASSPEGRLAGETQY

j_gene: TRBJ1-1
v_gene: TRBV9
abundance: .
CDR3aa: ASSVVGGIAEAF

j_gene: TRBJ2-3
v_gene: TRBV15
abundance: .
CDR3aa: ATSSGRGEGGDTQY

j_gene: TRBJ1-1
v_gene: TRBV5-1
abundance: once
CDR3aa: ASSLFARTGNTEAF

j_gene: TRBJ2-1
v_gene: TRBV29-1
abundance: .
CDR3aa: SVEVRLESYNEQF

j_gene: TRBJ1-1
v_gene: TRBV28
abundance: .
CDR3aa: ASSAARQGGTEAF

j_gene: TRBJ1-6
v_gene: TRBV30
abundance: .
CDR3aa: AWSAVMSQYSPLH

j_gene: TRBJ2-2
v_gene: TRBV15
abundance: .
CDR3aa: ATSASTNTGELF

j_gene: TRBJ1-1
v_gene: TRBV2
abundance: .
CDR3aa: ASRERFTEAF

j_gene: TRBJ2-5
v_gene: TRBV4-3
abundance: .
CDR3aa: ASSQDRGYQETQY

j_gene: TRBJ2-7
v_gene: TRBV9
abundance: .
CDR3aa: ASSVGRWGQGGRDEQY

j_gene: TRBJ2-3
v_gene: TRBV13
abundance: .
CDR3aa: ASSISGGARTDTQY

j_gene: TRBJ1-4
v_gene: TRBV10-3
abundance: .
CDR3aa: AIRTGFNEKLF

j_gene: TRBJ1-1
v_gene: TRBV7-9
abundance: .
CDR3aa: ASSLFSDTEAF

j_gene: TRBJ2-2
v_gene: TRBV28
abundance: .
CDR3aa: ASSFSPIRTGELF

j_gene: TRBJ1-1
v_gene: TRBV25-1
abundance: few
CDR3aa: ASSGHRGRDTEAF

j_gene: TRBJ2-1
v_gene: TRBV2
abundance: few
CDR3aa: ASMRGGSYNEQF

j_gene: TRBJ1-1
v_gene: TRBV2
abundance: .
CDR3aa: ASKEGQSNTEAF

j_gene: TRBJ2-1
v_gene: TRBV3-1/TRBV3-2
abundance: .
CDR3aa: ASSPGQAKLAAKGDNEQF

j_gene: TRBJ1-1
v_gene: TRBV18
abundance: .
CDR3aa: ASSPLDSNTEAF

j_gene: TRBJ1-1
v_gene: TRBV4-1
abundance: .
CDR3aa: ASSQVWGDTEAF

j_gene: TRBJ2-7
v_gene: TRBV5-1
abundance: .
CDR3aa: ASSLVGLYEQY

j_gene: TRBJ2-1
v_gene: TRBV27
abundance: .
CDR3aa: ASSFNVAGFYNEQF

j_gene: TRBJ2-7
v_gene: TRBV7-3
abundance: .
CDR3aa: ASSQNRPLGLGDITYEQY

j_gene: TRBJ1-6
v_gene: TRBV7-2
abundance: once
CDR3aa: ASSLTSENNSPLH

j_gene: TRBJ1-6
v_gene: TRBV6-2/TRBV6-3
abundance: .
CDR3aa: ASSYEQGVPNSPLH

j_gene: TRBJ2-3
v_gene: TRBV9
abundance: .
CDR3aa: ASSVGGASASDTQY

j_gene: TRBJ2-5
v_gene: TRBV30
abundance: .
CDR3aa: AWGPGQGFLGEPETQY

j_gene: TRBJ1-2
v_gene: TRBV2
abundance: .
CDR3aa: ASSEGREGYT

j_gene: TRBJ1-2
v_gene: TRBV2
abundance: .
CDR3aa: ASSGGREGYGYT

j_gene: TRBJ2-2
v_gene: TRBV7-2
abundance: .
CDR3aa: ASSPDRYSPGELF

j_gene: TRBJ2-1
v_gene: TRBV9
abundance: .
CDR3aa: ASSAQGGTGEQF

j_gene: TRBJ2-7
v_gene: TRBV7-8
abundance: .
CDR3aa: ASASGTYEQY

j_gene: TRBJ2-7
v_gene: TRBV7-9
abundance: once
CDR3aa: ASTVPGPLSYEQY